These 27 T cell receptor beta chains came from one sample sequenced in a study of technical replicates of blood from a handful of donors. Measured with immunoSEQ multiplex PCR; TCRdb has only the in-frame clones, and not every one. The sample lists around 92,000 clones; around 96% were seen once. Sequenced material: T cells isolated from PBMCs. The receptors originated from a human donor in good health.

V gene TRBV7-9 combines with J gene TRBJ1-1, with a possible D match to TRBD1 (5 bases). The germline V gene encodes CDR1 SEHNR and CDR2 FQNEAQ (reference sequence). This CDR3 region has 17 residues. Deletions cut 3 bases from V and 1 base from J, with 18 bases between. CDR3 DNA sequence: TGTGCCAGCAGCTTCCCTGCCTCTGCAACAGGGAACACTGAAGCTTTCTTT. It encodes CASSFPASATGNTEAFF.

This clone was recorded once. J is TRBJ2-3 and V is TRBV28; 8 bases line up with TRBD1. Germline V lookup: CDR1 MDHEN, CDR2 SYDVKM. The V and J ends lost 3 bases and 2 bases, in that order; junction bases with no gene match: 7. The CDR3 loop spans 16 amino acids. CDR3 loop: CASSFWQGATTDTQYF. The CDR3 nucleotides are TGTGCCAGCAGTTTTTGGCAGGGGGCAACCACAGATACGCAGTATTTT.

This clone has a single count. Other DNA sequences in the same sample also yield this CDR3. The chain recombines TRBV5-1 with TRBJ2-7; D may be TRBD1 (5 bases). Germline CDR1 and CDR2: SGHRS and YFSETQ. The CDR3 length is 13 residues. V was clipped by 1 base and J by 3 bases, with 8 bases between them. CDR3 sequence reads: CASSLLQDYEQYF. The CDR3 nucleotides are TGCGCCAGCAGCTTGCTACAGGACTACGAGCAGTACTTC.

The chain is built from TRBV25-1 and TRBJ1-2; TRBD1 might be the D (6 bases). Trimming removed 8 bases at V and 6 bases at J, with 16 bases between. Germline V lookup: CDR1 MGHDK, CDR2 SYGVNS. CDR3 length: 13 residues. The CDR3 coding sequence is TGTGCCAGCCGGGACACACGGGGGGATGGCTACACCTTC. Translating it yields CASRDTRGDGYTF.

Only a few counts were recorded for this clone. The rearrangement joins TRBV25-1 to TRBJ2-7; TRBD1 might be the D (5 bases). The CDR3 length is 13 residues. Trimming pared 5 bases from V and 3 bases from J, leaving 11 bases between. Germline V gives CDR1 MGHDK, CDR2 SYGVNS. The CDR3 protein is CASSWGELYEQYF. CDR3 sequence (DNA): TGTGCCAGCAGTTGGGGCGAGCTCTACGAGCAGTACTTC.

This CDR3 is CSARFGELFF. The CDR3 coding sequence is TGCAGTGCTAGGTTCGGGGAGCTGTTTTTT. The V gene is TRBV20-1, the J gene TRBJ1-4; D is unclear. The J call is doubtful: the DNA matches TRBJ2-2 better. The CDR3 length is 10 residues. The V gene's germline CDR1 is DFQATT and CDR2 SNEGSKA (reference sequence).

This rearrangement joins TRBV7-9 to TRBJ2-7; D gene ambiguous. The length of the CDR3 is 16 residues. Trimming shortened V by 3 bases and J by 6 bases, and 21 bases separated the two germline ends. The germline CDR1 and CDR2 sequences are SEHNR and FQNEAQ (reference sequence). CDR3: CASSFFRQKNLGEQYF. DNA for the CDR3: TGTGCCAGCAGCTTCTTCCGACAAAAAAACTTGGGCGAGCAGTACTTC.

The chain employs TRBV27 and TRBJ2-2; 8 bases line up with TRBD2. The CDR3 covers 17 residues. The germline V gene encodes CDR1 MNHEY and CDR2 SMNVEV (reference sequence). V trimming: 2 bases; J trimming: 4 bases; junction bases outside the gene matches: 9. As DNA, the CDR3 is TGTGCCAGCAGTTTAGGTTTCGAACTAGCGGTCACCGGGGAGCTGTTTTTT. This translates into CASSLGFELAVTGELFF.

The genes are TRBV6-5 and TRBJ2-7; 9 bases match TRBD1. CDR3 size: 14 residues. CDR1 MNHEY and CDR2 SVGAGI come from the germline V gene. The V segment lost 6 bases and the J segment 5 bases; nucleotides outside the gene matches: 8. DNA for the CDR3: TGTGCCAGCAGGCCGACAGGGGGAGGCAACGAGCAGTACTTC. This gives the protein CASRPTGGGNEQYF.

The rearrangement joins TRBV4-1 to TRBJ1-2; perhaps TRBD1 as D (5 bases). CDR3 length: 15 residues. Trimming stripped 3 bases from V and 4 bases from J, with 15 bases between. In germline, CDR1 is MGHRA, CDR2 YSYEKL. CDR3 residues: CASSHPQGRPYGYTF. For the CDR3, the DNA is TGCGCCAGCAGCCATCCCCAGGGAAGGCCCTATGGCTACACCTTC.

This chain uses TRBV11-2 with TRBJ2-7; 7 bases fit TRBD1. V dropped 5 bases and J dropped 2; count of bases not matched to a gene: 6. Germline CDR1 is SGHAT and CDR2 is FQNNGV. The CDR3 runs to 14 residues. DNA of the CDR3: TGTGCCAGCAGCCCGTTCGACAGGGCCTACGAGCAGTACTTC. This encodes CASSPFDRAYEQYF.

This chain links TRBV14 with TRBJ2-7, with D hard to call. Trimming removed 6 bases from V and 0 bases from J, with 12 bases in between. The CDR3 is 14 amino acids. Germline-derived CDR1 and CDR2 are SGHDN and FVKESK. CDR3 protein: CASRRSTRSYEQYF. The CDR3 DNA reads TGTGCCAGCAGAAGGAGTACTCGCTCCTACGAGCAGTACTTC.

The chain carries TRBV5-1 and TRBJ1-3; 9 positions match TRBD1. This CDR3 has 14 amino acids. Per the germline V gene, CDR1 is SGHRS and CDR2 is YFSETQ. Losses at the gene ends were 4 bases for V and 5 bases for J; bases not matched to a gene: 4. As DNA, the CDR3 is TGCGCCAGCAGCCAAGGACAGGGGAGAAACACCATATATTTT. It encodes CASSQGQGRNTIYF.

The CDR3 reads CASSPTSGDQYF. CDR3 nucleotide sequence: TGTGCCAGCAGCCCCACTAGCGGGGATCAGTACTTC. This chain uses TRBV11-3 with TRBJ2-5; 10 bases are a match to TRBD2. Germline trimming cut 5 bases from V and 11 bases from J; bases unmatched to any gene: 5. CDR3 length: 12 residues. Germline V gives CDR1 SGHNT, CDR2 YENEEA.

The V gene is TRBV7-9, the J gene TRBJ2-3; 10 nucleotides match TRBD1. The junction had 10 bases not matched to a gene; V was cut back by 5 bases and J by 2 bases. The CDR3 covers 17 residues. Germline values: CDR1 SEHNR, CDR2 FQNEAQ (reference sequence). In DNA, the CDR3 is TGTGCCAGCAGCCCCGGGACAGGGGCCCTATTCACAGATACGCAGTATTTT. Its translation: CASSPGTGALFTDTQYF.

This chain's CDR3 is CASSLMPRTGRSGDEQFF. In nucleotides, the CDR3 is TGCGCCAGCAGCTTGATGCCCCGGACAGGAAGAAGTGGGGATGAGCAGTTCTTC. V and J are TRBV5-1 and TRBJ2-1, with 7 nucleotides matching TRBD1. The CDR3 has 18 residues. Germline loops: CDR1 SGHRS, CDR2 YFSETQ. V was pared by 1 base and J by 8 bases, with 18 bases of the junction left unmatched.

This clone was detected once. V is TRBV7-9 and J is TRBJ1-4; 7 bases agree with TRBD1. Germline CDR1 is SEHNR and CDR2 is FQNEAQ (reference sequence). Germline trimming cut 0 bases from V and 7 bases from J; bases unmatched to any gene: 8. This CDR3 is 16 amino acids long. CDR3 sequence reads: CASSLAWGTASEKLFF. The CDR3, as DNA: TGTGCCAGCAGCTTAGCGTGGGGGACAGCCTCTGAAAAACTGTTTTTT.

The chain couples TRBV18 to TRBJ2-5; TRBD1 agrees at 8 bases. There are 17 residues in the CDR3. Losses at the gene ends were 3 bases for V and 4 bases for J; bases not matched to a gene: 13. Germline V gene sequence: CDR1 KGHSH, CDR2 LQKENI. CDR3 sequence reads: CASSPSNRTGIVETQYF. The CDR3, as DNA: TGTGCCAGCTCACCCTCCAACAGGACAGGGATAGTAGAGACCCAGTACTTC.

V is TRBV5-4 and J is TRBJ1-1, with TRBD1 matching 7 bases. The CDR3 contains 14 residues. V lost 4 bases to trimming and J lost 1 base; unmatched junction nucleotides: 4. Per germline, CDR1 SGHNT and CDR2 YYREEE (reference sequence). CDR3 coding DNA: TGTGCCAGCAGCCCATGGACAGGGAACACTGAAGCTTTCTTT. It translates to CASSPWTGNTEAFF.

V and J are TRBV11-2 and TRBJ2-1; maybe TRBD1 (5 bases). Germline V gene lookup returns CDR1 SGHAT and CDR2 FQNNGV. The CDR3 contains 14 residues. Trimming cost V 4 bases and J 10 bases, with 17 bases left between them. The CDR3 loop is CASSSALQGWEQFF. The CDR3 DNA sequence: TGTGCCAGCAGCTCAGCGCTGCAGGGATGGGAGCAGTTCTTC.

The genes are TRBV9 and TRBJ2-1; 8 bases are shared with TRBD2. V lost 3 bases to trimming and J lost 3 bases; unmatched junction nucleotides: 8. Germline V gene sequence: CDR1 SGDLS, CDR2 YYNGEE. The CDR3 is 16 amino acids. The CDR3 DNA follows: TGTGCCAGCAGCGCCGGGGGTAGCGGGAACTACAATGAGCAGTTCTTC. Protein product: CASSAGGSGNYNEQFF.

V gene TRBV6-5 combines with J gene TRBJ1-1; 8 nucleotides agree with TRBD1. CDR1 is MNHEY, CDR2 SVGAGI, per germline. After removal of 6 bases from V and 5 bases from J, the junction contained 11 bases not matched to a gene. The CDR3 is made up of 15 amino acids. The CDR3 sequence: CASSQKQGVWTEAFF. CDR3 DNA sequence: TGTGCCAGCAGCCAGAAACAGGGGGTGTGGACTGAAGCTTTCTTT.

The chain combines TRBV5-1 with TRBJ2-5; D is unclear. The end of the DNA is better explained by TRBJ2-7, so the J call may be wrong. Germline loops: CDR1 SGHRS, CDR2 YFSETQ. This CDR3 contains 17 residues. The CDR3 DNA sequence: TGCGCCAGCAGCTTGGCAATTGATGGGCCCTCCTCCTACGAGCAGTACTTC. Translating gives CASSLAIDGPSSYEQYF.

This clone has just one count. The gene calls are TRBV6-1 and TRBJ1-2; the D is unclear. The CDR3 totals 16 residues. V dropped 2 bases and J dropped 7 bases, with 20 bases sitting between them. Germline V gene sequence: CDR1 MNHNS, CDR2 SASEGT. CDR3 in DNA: TGTGCCAGCAGTGAACGGGTTCTCGAATCTGTGGCTGGCTACACCTTC. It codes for CASSERVLESVAGYTF.

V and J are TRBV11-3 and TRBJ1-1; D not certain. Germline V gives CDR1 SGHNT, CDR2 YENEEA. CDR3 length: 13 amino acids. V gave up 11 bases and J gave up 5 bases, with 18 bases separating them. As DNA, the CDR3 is TGTGCCGCTTTCACCCGGGAAGGGACTGAAGCTTTCTTT. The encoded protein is CAAFTREGTEAFF.

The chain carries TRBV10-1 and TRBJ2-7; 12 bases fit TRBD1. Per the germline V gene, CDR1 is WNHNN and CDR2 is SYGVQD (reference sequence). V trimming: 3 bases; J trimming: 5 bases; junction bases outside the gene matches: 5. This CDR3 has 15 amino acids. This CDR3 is CASSEPGQGADEQYF. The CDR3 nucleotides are TGCGCCAGCAGTGAACCGGGACAGGGGGCGGACGAGCAGTACTTC.

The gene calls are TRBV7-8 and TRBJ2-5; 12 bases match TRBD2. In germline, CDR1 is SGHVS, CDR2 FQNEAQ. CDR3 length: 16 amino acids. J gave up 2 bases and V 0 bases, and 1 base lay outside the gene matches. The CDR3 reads CASSLAGLAGQETQYF. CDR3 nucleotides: TGTGCCAGCAGCTTAGCAGGACTAGCGGGGCAAGAGACCCAGTACTTC. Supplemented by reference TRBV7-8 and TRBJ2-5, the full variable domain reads GAGVSQSPRYKVAKRGQDVALRCDPISGHVSLFWYQQALGQGPEFLTYFQNEAQLDKSGLPSDRFFAERPEGSVSTLKIQRTQQEDSAVYLCASSLAGLAGQETQYFGPGTRLLVL.